Described below is a single T cell receptor beta chain sequence and its context. This specimen comes from a study of blood T cell repertoires in COVID-19. In the study overall: Researchers got acute and convalescent COVID-19 samples from the United States, Italy and Spain. The analysed material was cDNA or gDNA that came from T cells, B-cell-depleted T cells, or PBMCs.

Germline loops: CDR1 LGHNT, CDR2 FRNRAP. This CDR3 is built from 16 residues. V lost 1 base and J 4 bases, leaving 13 bases between the germline ends. Generated by immunoSEQ multiplex PCR, the TCRdb table keeps only in-frame clones and is missing some. The sample lists roughly 90,000 clones; roughly 90% were seen once. Sequencing was performed on peripheral blood. This TCR came from a man aged 50-59 years with acute or convalescent COVID-19. V and J are TRBV12-5 and TRBJ2-2; D may be TRBD1 (5 bases). The CDR3 is CASGLGQGETTGELFF. Here the CDR3 DNA reads TGTGCTAGTGGTTTGGGGCAGGGCGAAACCACCGGGGAGCTGTTTTTT. Combining the CDR3 with reference TRBV12-5 and TRBJ2-2 gives the whole variable domain DARVTQTPRHKVTEMGQEVTMRCQPILGHNTVFWYRQTMMQGLELLAYFRNRAPLDDSGMPKDRFSAEMPDATLATLKIQPSEPRDSAVYFCASGLGQGETTGELFFGEGSRLTVL.